One sample yielded the 9 T cell receptor beta chains listed below, sequenced in a study of T-cell reconstitution after alpha-beta-depleted transplantation in children. Unique molecular identifiers were used in preparing the TCRbeta library. TCRdb fed the PCR reads into MiXCR, producing one record per CDR3 protein. In the table there are around 600,000 distinct CDR3 sequences, around a sixth of which are singletons. The sequences come from PBMCs from the stem cell graft donor, collected from the stem cell graft. Receptors originate from a human donor who donated a stem cell graft to a child with acute myeloid leukemia.

This clonotype was detected only once. Given a much more abundant clone one base away, this may be a read error. The rearrangement joins TRBV5-4 to TRBJ1-1, with a possible D match to TRBD1 (5 bases). V was clipped by 0 bases and J by 6 bases, with 9 bases between them. CDR3 size: 13 residues. Germline loops: CDR1 SGHNT, CDR2 YYREEE (reference sequence). CDR3 bases: TGTGCCAGCAGCTTGGGGGGGTGCGCTGAAGCTTTCTTT. This sequence encodes CASSLGGCAEAFF. The complete variable domain, with remaining parts taken from reference TRBV5-4 and TRBJ1-1, reads ETGVTQSPTHLIKTRGQQVTLRCSSQSGHNTVSWYQQALGQGPQFIFQYYREEENGRGNFPPRFSGLQFPNYSSELNVNALELDDSALYLCASSLGGCAEAFFGQGTRLTVV.

Many counts were recorded for this clonotype. V gene TRBV29-1 combines with J gene TRBJ2-1; 10 bases map to TRBD1. The CDR3 covers 15 residues. The J segment lost 7 bases and the V segment lost 1 base, leaving 7 bases of the junction unmatched. CDR1 SQVTM and CDR2 ANQGSEA come from the germline V gene. CDR3 sequence: CSVEGTGGGRNEQFF. The CDR3 DNA is TGCAGCGTTGAAGGGACAGGGGGAGGGCGGAATGAGCAGTTCTTC.

The chain joins TRBV5-1 to TRBJ1-2; TRBD1 might be the D (5 bases). V shed 0 bases and J shed 8 bases, with 17 bases lying between them. This CDR3 region has 15 residues. The V gene's germline CDR1 is SGHRS and CDR2 YFSETQ. The CDR3: CASSLAGGGARGYTF. The CDR3, as DNA: TGCGCCAGCAGCTTGGCCGGGGGGGGAGCAAGGGGCTACACCTTC.

Only a few counts were recorded for this clonotype. The gene calls are TRBV14 and TRBJ2-7; perhaps TRBD2 as D (5 bases). This CDR3 has 17 amino acids. V dropped 4 bases and J dropped 0 bases, with 19 bases sitting between them. The V gene's germline CDR1 is SGHDN and CDR2 FVKESK. Here the CDR3 reads CASSPTTPLKSSYEQYF. In DNA form, the CDR3 reads TGTGCCAGCAGCCCGACTACGCCACTAAAATCCTCCTACGAGCAGTACTTC.

This clonotype was counted a few times. The V gene is TRBV12-3 or TRBV12-4, the J gene TRBJ2-3; 9 nucleotides agree with TRBD2. The CDR3 is 17 amino acids. J gave up 3 bases and V 3 bases, and 10 bases lay outside the gene matches. Here the CDR3 DNA reads TGTGCCAGCAGTTTTGACCCGTTAGCGGGGGATACAGATACGCAGTATTTT. Translating it yields CASSFDPLAGDTDTQYF.

The chain employs TRBV20-1 and TRBJ1-3; 7 nucleotides line up with TRBD1. V lost 3 bases, J lost 1 base, and 3 bases stayed unmatched. Looked up from germline, CDR1 is DFQATT and CDR2 is SNEGSKA (reference sequence). This CDR3 is built from 14 residues. This chain's CDR3 is CSASEGASGNTIYF. DNA of the CDR3: TGCAGTGCTAGTGAGGGGGCGTCTGGAAACACCATATATTTT.

The chain combines TRBV4-2 with TRBJ2-1, with 9 bases fitting TRBD2. CDR3 size: 16 residues. The V segment lost 2 bases and the J segment 3 bases; nucleotides outside the gene matches: 5. Germline assignment: CDR1 LGHNA and CDR2 YNFKEQ. As DNA, the CDR3 is TGTGCCAGCAGCCAATGGGTAGCGGGGGACTACAATGAGCAGTTCTTC. Amino acids: CASSQWVAGDYNEQFF.

V usage is TRBV4-1 and J usage is TRBJ1-4, with D tentatively TRBD1 (6 bases). Germline V gene lookup returns CDR1 MGHRA and CDR2 YSYEKL. The germline V and J ends were trimmed by 5 bases and 5 bases, with 12 bases remaining between them. The CDR3 totals 14 residues. CDR3 DNA: TGCGCCAGCAGCTCGGACAGACTGAATGAAAAACTGTTTTTT. It is translated as CASSSDRLNEKLFF.

This clonotype was counted at least ten times. This chain connects TRBV10-1 to TRBJ2-1, with D maybe TRBD2 (6 bases). Germline V gene data show CDR1 as WNHNN and CDR2 as SYGVQD (reference sequence). Trimming pared 4 bases from V and 6 bases from J, leaving 16 bases between. The CDR3 loop spans 15 amino acids. CDR3 bases: TGCGCCAGCAGTGGGGGGGACTCCCCTGGCAATGAGCAGTTCTTC. Protein: CASSGGDSPGNEQFF.